This passage covers 5 T cell receptor beta chains from one sample sequenced in a study of CD8+CD57+ T cells in acquired aplastic anemia. It was genomic DNA that served as the template for profiling TCR beta VDJ and CDR3. TCRdb reprocessed the reads via MiXCR and lists one record per CDR3 protein. The profile shows roughly 200,000 distinct CDR3 sequences, 61% of them singletons. The sample consisted of sorted CD4+, CD8+, or CD8+CD57+ T cells (not recorded which) from PBMCs. The receptors were sampled from a human donor in good health.

The chain uses TRBV7-2 and TRBJ2-1; 11 bases agree with TRBD2. J was trimmed by 8 bases and V by 0 bases; bases with no gene match: 6. From germline, CDR1 is SGHTA and CDR2 FQGNSA. The CDR3 length is 16 residues. As DNA, the CDR3 is TGTGCCAGCAGCTTAGCGCGCCTAGCGGGAGGTTATGAGCAGTTCTTC. As protein: CASSLARLAGGYEQFF. The full variable domain, rest sourced from reference TRBV7-2 and TRBJ2-1, is GAGVSQSPSNKVTEKGKDVELRCDPISGHTALYWYRQSLGQGLEFLIYFQGNSAPDKSGLPSDRFSAERTGGSVSTLTIQRTQQEDSAVYLCASSLARLAGGYEQFFGPGTRLTVL.

V is TRBV29-1 and J is TRBJ2-7, with 11 bases fitting TRBD2. The ends lost 4 bases at V and 7 bases at J; junction bases unmatched: 6. The germline gives CDR1 SQVTM, CDR2 ANQGSEA. This CDR3 comprises 13 residues. CDR3 nucleotide sequence: TGCAGCGTTGGTAGCGGGAGGGCCAGGGAGCAGTACTTC. It translates to CSVGSGRAREQYF.

CDR3 coding DNA: TGCAGTGCTAGAGACAGGGGGCCGACTAATGAAAAACTGTTTTTT. It encodes CSARDRGPTNEKLFF. The J gene is TRBJ1-4, the V gene TRBV20-1; 8 bases are shared with TRBD1. J lost 2 bases, V lost 0 bases, and 2 bases had no gene match. The CDR3 has 15 residues. Germline V gene sequence: CDR1 DFQATT, CDR2 SNEGSKA (reference sequence).

This clonotype turned up a few times. V and J are TRBV9 and TRBJ2-1; 9 positions agree with TRBD2. The germline CDR1 and CDR2 sequences are SGDLS and YYNGEE. CDR3 length: 15 amino acids. Trimming removed 0 bases from V and 6 bases from J; junction bases left unmatched: 4. The CDR3 DNA is TGTGCCAGCAGCGTAGGTCTAGCGGGGACCAATGAGCAGTTCTTC. It is translated as CASSVGLAGTNEQFF.

Many counts were recorded for this clonotype. J is TRBJ1-5 and V is TRBV12-3 or TRBV12-4; the D is unclear. V lost 1 base and J 10 bases, leaving 14 bases between the germline ends. The CDR3 has 14 amino acids. CDR3 coding DNA: TGTGCCAGCAGTTTAGTCGGCCCTTCTGGACCCCAGCATTTT. This translates into CASSLVGPSGPQHF.